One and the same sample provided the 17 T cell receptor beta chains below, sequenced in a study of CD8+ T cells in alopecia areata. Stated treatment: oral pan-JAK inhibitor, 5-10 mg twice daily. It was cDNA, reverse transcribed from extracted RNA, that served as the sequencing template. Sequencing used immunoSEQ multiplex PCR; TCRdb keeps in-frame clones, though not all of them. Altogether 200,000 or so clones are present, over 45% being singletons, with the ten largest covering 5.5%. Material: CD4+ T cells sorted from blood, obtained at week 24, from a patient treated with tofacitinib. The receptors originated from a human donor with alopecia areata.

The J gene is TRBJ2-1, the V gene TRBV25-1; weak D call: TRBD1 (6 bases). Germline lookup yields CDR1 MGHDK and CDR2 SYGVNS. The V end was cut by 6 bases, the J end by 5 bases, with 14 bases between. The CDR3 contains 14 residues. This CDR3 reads CASSPLTGNNEQFF. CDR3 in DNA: TGTGCCAGCAGCCCCCTGACAGGTAACAATGAGCAGTTCTTC.

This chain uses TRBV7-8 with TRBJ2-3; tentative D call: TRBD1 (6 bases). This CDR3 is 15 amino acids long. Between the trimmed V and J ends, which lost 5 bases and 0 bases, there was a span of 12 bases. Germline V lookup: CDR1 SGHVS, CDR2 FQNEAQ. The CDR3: CASSLQGLSTDTQYF. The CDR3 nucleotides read TGTGCCAGCAGCCTCCAGGGGTTAAGCACAGATACGCAGTATTTT.

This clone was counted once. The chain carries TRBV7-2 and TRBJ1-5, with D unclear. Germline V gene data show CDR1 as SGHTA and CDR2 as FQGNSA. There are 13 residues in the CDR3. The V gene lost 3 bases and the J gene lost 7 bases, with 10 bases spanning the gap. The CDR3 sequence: CASSLQKEQPQHF. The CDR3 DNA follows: TGTGCCAGCAGCTTGCAGAAGGAGCAGCCCCAGCATTTT.

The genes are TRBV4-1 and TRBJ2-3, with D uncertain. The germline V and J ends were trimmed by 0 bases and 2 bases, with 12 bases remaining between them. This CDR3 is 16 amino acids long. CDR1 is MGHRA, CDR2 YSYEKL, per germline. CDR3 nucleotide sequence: TGCGCCAGCAGCCAAGAATCGAGGAGAGTCACAGATACGCAGTATTTT. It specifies CASSQESRRVTDTQYF.

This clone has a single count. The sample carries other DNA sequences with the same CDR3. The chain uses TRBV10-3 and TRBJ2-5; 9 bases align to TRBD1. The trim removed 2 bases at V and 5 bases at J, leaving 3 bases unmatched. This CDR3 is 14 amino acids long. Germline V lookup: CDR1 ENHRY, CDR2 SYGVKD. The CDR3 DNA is TGTGCCATCAGTGAGCCGGACAGGGGCGAGACCCAGTACTTC. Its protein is CAISEPDRGETQYF.

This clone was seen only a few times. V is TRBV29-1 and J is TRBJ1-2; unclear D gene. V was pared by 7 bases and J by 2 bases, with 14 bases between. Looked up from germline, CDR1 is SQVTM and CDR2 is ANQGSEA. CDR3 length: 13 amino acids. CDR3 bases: TGCAGCGCAGAGAGACGGGAGAACTATGGCTACACCTTC. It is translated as CSAERRENYGYTF.

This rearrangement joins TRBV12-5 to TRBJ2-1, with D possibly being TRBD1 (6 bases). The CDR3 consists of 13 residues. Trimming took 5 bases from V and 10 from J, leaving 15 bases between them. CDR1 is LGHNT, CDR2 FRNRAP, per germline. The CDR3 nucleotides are TGTGCTAGTGGTCAAGCGACAACAGGGGAGCAGTTCTTC. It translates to CASGQATTGEQFF.

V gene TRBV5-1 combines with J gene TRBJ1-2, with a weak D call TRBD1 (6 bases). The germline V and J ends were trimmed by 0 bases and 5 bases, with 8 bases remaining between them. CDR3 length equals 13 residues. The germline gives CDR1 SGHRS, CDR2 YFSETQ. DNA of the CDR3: TGCGCCAGCAGCTTGGGACAGGTGTATGGCTACACCTTC. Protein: CASSLGQVYGYTF.

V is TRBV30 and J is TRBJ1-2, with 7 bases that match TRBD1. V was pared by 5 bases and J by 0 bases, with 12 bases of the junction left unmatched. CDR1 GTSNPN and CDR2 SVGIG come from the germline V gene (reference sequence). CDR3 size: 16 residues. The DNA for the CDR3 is TGTGCCTGGGGGGGGACAGCCAACCAGCCTAACTATGGCTACACCTTC. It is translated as CAWGGTANQPNYGYTF.

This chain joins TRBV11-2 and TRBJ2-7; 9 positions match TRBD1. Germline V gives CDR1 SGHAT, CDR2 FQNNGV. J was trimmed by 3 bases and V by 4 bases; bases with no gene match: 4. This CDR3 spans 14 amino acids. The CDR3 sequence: CASSSTGGNYEQYF. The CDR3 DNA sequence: TGTGCCAGCAGCTCGACAGGGGGGAACTACGAGCAGTACTTC.

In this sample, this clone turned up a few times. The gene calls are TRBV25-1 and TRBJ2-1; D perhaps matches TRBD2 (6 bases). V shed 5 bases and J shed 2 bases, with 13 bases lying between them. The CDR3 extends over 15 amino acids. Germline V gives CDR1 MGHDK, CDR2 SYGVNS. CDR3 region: CASSLRLATYNEQFF. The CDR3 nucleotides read TGTGCCAGCAGTTTGAGGCTAGCGACCTACAATGAGCAGTTCTTC.

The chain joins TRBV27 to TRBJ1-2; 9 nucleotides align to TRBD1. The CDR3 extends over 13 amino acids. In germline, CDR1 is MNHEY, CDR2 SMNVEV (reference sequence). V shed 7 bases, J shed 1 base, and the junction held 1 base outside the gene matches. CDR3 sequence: CASMGQGNYGYTF. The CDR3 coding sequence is TGTGCCAGCATGGGACAGGGTAACTATGGCTACACCTTC.

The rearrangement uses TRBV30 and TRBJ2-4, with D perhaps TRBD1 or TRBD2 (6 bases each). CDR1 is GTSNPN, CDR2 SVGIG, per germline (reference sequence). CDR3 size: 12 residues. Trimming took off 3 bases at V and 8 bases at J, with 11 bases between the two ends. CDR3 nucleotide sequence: TGTGCCTGGAGGGCCGGGGGCTACATTCAGTACTTC. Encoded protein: CAWRAGGYIQYF.

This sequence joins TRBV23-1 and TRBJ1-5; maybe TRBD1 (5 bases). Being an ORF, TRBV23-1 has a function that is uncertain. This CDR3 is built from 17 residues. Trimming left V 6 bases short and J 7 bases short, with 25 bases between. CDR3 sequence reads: CASRLTGTVLSRQPQHF. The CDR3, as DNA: TGCGCCAGCAGACTAACCGGGACCGTGCTATCTCGCCAGCCCCAGCATTTT.

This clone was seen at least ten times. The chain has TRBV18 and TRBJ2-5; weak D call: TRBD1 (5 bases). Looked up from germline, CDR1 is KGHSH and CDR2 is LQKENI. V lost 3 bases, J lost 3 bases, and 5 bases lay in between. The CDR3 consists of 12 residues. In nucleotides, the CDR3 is TGTGCCAGCTCACCCAGGGAAGAGACCCAGTACTTC. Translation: CASSPREETQYF.

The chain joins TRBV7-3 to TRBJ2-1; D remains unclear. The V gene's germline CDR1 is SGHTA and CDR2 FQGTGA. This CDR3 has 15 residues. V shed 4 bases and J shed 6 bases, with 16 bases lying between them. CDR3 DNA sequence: TGTGCCAGCAGCTCTGGAACAAATAAAGCCAATGAGCAGTTCTTC. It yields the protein CASSSGTNKANEQFF. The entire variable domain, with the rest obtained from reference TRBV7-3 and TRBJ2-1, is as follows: GAGVSQTPSNKVTEKGKYVELRCDPISGHTALYWYRQSLGQGPEFLIYFQGTGAADDSGLPNDRFFAVRPEGSVSTLKIQRTERGDSAVYLCASSSGTNKANEQFFGPGTRLTVL.

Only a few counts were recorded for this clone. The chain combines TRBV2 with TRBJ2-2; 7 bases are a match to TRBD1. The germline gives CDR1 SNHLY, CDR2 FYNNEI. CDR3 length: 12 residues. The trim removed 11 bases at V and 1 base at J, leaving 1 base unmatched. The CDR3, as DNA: TGTGCCGGGGACAGGAACACCGGGGAGCTGTTTTTT. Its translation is CAGDRNTGELFF.